These 20 T cell receptor beta chains were all obtained from the same sample, sequenced in a study of cytomegalovirus exposure and HLA in healthy donors (dated 2017 in TCRdb). Libraries were built with the immunoSEQ multiplex PCR assay. What TCRdb holds here is the immuneACCESS table cut down to in-frame rearrangements. Part of the clones is not present; checked against another copy, under half of the missing clones reflect an unresolved V gene, and the others are unexplained. Within this sample are 130,000 to 150,000 clones, with 87% of them counted one time only. The leading ten clones occupy less than 5.5% of the sample. The specimen was PBMCs. These receptors were obtained from a man aged 18 to 29 in good health and CMV-seropositive.

V usage is TRBV11-2 and J usage is TRBJ2-2, with TRBD2 matching over 11 bases. CDR1 is SGHAT, CDR2 FQNNGV, per germline. This CDR3 comprises 17 residues. V was pared by 8 bases and J by 0 bases, with 8 bases of the junction left unmatched. The DNA for the CDR3 is TGTGCCAGCTATACCGGACTAGCGGGCTCGAACACCGGGGAGCTGTTTTTT. This gives the protein CASYTGLAGSNTGELFF.

This CDR3 reads CASSSLAAEQYF. The CDR3 DNA follows: TGTGCCAGCAGCTCCTTAGCTGCCGAGCAGTACTTC. V and J are TRBV7-6 and TRBJ2-7; D remains unclear. The CDR3 consists of 12 residues. The germline V gene encodes CDR1 SGHVS and CDR2 FNYEAQ. With 4 bases removed from V and 6 bases from J, the gap between germline ends came to 10 bases.

This clone was counted once. DNA for the CDR3: TGTGCCAGCGATCCGGGTGGCGGGAGGGCCTACGAGCAGTACTTC. It codes for CASDPGGGRAYEQYF. This chain links TRBV28 with TRBJ2-7; the match to TRBD2 covers 9 bases. Germline V lookup: CDR1 MDHEN, CDR2 SYDVKM. The CDR3 sequence is 15 residues long. Losses at the gene ends were 8 bases for V and 2 bases for J; bases not matched to a gene: 10.

The chain has TRBV30 and TRBJ1-3; D is uncertain. Trimming removed 3 bases from V and 2 bases from J, with 11 bases in between. There are 14 residues in the CDR3. Per the germline V gene, CDR1 is GTSNPN and CDR2 is SVGIG (reference sequence). CDR3 in DNA: TGTGCCTGGAGCCCGGGGATGACTGGAAACACCATATATTTT. This gives the protein CAWSPGMTGNTIYF. Full variable domain (rest looked up from reference TRBV30 and TRBJ1-3): SQTIHQWPATLVQPVGSPLSLECTVEGTSNPNLYWYRQAAGRGLQLLFYSVGIGQISSEVPQNLSASRPQDRQFILSSKKLLLSDSGFYLCAWSPGMTGNTIYFGEGSWLTVV.

The chain recombines TRBV7-9 with TRBJ2-5, with 7 positions matching TRBD1. The germline V gene has CDR1 SEHNR and CDR2 FQNEAQ (reference sequence). The CDR3 spans 13 residues. V gave up 5 bases and J gave up 3 bases; unmatched junction bases: 3. CDR3 protein: CASSAGTEETQYF. CDR3 bases: TGTGCCAGCAGCGCCGGGACAGAAGAGACCCAGTACTTC. The full variable domain, its missing parts supplied by reference TRBV7-9 and TRBJ2-5, is DTGVSQNPRHKITKRGQNVTFRCDPISEHNRLYWYRQTLGQGPEFLTYFQNEAQLEKSRLLSDRFSAERPKGSFSTLEIQRTEQGDSAMYLCASSAGTEETQYFGPGTRLLVL.

The chain employs TRBV9 and TRBJ2-5, with 7 bases fitting TRBD2. The germline gives CDR1 SGDLS, CDR2 YYNGEE. CDR3 length equals 14 residues. Trimming cost V 2 bases and J 5 bases; bases outside gene matches: 6. This CDR3 is CASSVGGSWETQYF. The CDR3 coding sequence is TGTGCCAGCAGCGTCGGGGGGTCTTGGGAGACCCAGTACTTC. The full variable domain, in which reference TRBV9 and TRBJ2-5 provide the parts outside the CDR3, is DSGVTQTPKHLITATGQRVTLRCSPRSGDLSVYWYQQSLDQGLQFLIQYYNGEERAKGNILERFSAQQFPDLHSELNLSSLELGDSALYFCASSVGGSWETQYFGPGTRLLVL.

The chain uses TRBV9 and TRBJ2-7, with 8 bases aligning to TRBD1. The CDR3 length is 14 residues. CDR1 and CDR2 (germline): SGDLS, YYNGEE. V lost 2 bases, J lost 2 bases, and 3 bases stayed unmatched. The CDR3 DNA follows: TGTGCCAGCAGCGTCGGGACAGGCACCTACGAGCAGTACTTC. It encodes CASSVGTGTYEQYF.

The rearrangement joins TRBV4-1 to TRBJ2-5; perhaps TRBD1 as D (6 bases). V was pared by 0 bases and J by 5 bases, with 16 bases between. Germline V lookup: CDR1 MGHRA, CDR2 YSYEKL. This CDR3 has 16 residues. CDR3 bases: TGCGCCAGCAGCCAAGAAACAGGGAATTCCGGGGAGACCCAGTACTTC. Encoded protein: CASSQETGNSGETQYF.

The chain joins TRBV18 to TRBJ2-2, with 11 bases matching TRBD2. Germline assignment: CDR1 KGHSH and CDR2 LQKENI. The CDR3 sequence is 16 residues long. Trimming cost V 3 bases and J 4 bases; bases outside gene matches: 4. The CDR3 DNA is TGTGCCAGCTCACCTCAGGGACTAGCGGTCACCGGGGAGCTGTTTTTT. This codes for CASSPQGLAVTGELFF.

The chain combines TRBV6-1 with TRBJ1-3; D not certain. Germline CDR1 MNHNS, CDR2 SASEGT. With 0 bases removed from V and 4 bases from J, the gap between germline ends came to 13 bases. The CDR3 is 16 residues long. The CDR3 reads CASSEAAGYTGNTIYF. CDR3 nucleotides: TGTGCCAGCAGTGAAGCGGCGGGGTACACCGGAAACACCATATATTTT.

The chain joins TRBV5-1 to TRBJ2-7, with TRBD2 matching 12 bases. The junction had 2 bases not matched to a gene; V was cut back by 0 bases and J by 4 bases. This CDR3 contains 15 residues. Germline CDR1 reads SGHRS; CDR2 reads YFSETQ. CDR3 protein: CASSLGLAGAYEQYF. The CDR3 region has the DNA TGCGCCAGCAGCTTGGGACTAGCGGGAGCTTACGAGCAGTACTTC.

This chain joins TRBV6-5 and TRBJ2-2; weak D call: TRBD2 (5 bases). CDR1 MNHEY and CDR2 SVGAGI come from the germline V gene. The CDR3 runs 16 residues. Trimming removed 2 bases at V and 0 bases at J, with 10 bases between. The CDR3 nucleotides are TGTGCCAGCAGTTACGTCCGGGGTCCGAACACCGGGGAGCTGTTTTTT. It yields the protein CASSYVRGPNTGELFF.

The chain combines TRBV5-1 with TRBJ2-1; 9 bases line up with TRBD2. Germline-derived CDR1 and CDR2 are SGHRS and YFSETQ. Trimming removed 7 bases from V and 4 bases from J; junction bases left unmatched: 6. The CDR3 sequence is 14 residues long. The chain's CDR3 is CASFGGGEYNEQFF. The CDR3 region has the DNA TGCGCCAGCTTCGGCGGGGGGGAATACAATGAGCAGTTCTTC.

This chain links TRBV27 with TRBJ1-4; D is perhaps TRBD1 (6 bases). Trimming took off 3 bases at V and 8 bases at J, with 10 bases between the two ends. Germline loops: CDR1 MNHEY, CDR2 SMNVEV (reference sequence). The CDR3 sequence is 13 residues long. As DNA, the CDR3 is TGTGCCAGCAGTTTTGCAGGGGACGAAAAACTGTTTTTT. This sequence encodes CASSFAGDEKLFF.

This clone has a single count. The rearrangement uses TRBV11-2 and TRBJ2-7; 8 bases map to TRBD1. In germline, CDR1 is SGHAT, CDR2 FQNNGV. J gave up 1 base and V 5 bases, and 19 bases lay outside the gene matches. CDR3 length equals 19 residues. The CDR3 region is CASSPKGQAYLSLSYEQYF. CDR3 nucleotide sequence: TGTGCCAGCAGCCCAAAGGGACAGGCGTATTTATCCCTTTCCTACGAGCAGTACTTC.

The J gene is TRBJ1-4, the V gene TRBV14, with D perhaps matching TRBD1 (6 bases). Germline assignment: CDR1 SGHDN and CDR2 FVKESK. Trimming stripped 3 bases from V and 11 bases from J, with 16 bases between. CDR3 length: 14 residues. The CDR3 loop is CASSQGAPGRKLFF. CDR3 bases: TGTGCCAGCAGCCAGGGGGCTCCAGGCAGGAAACTGTTTTTT.

This chain connects TRBV7-8 to TRBJ2-7, with 7 bases identical to TRBD2. Germline V gives CDR1 SGHVS, CDR2 FQNEAQ. The CDR3 has 15 residues. With V trimmed by 5 bases and J by 5 bases, 12 bases remained unmatched. CDR3 nucleotides: TGTGCCAGCAGCCCGACGAGGGGACTATTGCACGAGCAGTACTTC. Amino acid sequence: CASSPTRGLLHEQYF. Full variable domain (missing parts from reference TRBV7-8 and TRBJ2-7): GAGVSQSPRYKVAKRGQDVALRCDPISGHVSLFWYQQALGQGPEFLTYFQNEAQLDKSGLPSDRFFAERPEGSVSTLKIQRTQQEDSAVYLCASSPTRGLLHEQYFGPGTRLTVT.

The CDR3 DNA reads as TGTGCCAGCAGTTACGATCGGAGTGGAGGACAGCCCCAGCATTTT. Residues: CASSYDRSGGQPQHF. This rearrangement joins TRBV6-5 to TRBJ1-5; D gene ambiguous. Trimming stripped 2 bases from V and 7 bases from J, with 15 bases between. Germline V gene lookup returns CDR1 MNHEY and CDR2 SVGAGI. The CDR3 is 15 residues long.

The V call is TRBV18, the J call TRBJ1-2; no definite D call. The CDR3 is made up of 13 amino acids. The germline V and J ends were trimmed by 4 bases and 1 base, with 7 bases remaining between them. Germline values: CDR1 KGHSH, CDR2 LQKENI. The CDR3 protein is CASSQDINYGYTF. The CDR3 region has the DNA TGTGCCAGCTCACAAGACATTAACTATGGCTACACCTTC.

The V call is TRBV19, the J call TRBJ2-5, with 7 bases that match TRBD1. The CDR3 length is 14 residues. Trimming took 8 bases from V and 2 from J; bases not matched to a gene: 8. CDR1 LNHDA and CDR2 SQIVND come from the germline V gene (reference sequence). The CDR3 DNA reads as TGTGCCAGTCGTCGCCGGGGACAGCAAGAGACCCAGTACTTC. Amino acid sequence: CASRRRGQQETQYF.